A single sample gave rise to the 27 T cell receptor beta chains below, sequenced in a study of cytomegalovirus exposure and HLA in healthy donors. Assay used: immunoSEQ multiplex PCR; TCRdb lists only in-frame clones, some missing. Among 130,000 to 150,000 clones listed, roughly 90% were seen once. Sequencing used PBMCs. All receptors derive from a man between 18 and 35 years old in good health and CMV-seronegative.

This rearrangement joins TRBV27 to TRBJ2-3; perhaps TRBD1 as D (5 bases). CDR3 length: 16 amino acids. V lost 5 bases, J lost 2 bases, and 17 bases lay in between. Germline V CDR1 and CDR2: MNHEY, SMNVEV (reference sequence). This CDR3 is CASSPNVWGHTDTQYF. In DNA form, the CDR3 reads TGTGCCAGCAGTCCTAACGTTTGGGGCCACACAGATACGCAGTATTTT.

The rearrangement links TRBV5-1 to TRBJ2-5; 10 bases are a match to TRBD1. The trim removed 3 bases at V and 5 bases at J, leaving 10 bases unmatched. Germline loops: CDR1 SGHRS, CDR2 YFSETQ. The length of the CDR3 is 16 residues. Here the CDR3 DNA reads TGCGCCAGCAGCTGGGGGCAGACAGGGGGCCTGGAGACCCAGTACTTC. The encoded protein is CASSWGQTGGLETQYF. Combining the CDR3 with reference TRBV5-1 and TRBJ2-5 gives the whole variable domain KAGVTQTPRYLIKTRGQQVTLSCSPISGHRSVSWYQQTPGQGLQFLFEYFSETQRNKGNFPGRFSGRQFSNSRSEMNVSTLELGDSALYLCASSWGQTGGLETQYFGPGTRLLVL.

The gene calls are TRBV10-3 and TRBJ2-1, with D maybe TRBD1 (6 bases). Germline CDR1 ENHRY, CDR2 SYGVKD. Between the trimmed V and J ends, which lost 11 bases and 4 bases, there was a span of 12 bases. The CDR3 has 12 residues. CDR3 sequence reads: CAVGTLYNEQFF. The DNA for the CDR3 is TGTGCCGTCGGGACACTTTACAATGAGCAGTTCTTC.

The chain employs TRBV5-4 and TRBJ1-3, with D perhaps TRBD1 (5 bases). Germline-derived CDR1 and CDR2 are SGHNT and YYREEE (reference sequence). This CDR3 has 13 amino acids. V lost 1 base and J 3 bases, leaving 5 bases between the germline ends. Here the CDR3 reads CASSLTGGNTIYF. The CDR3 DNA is TGTGCCAGCAGCTTGACAGGTGGAAACACCATATATTTT.

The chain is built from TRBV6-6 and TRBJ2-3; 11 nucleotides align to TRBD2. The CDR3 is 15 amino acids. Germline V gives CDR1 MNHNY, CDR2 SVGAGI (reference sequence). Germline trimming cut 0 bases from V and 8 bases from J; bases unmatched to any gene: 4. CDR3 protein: CASSYSLAGGLTQYF. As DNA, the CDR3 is TGTGCCAGCAGTTACTCCCTAGCGGGGGGCCTTACGCAGTATTTT.

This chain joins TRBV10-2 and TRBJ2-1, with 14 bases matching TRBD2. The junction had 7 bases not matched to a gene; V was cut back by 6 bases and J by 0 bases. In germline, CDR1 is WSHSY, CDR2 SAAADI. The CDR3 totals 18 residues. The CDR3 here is CASRSGTSGGSSYNEQFF. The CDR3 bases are TGCGCCAGCAGGTCCGGGACTAGCGGGGGAAGCTCCTACAATGAGCAGTTCTTC.

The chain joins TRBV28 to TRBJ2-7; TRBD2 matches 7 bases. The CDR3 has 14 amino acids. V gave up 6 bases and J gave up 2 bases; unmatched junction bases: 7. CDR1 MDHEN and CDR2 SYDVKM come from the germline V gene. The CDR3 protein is CASRVGGSPYEQYF. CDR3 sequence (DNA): TGTGCCAGCAGGGTGGGGGGGTCCCCCTACGAGCAGTACTTC.

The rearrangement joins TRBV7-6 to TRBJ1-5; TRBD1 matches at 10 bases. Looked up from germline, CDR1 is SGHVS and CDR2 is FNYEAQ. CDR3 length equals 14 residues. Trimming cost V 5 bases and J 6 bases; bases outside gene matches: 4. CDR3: CASSPGTGVQPQHF. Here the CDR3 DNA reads TGTGCCAGCAGCCCCGGGACAGGGGTTCAGCCCCAGCATTTT.

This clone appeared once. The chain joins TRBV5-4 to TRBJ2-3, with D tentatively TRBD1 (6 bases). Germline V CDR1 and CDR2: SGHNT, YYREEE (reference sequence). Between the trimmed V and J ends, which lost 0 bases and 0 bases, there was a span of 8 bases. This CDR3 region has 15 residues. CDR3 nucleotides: TGTGCCAGCAGCTTGGGGGGGCCTAGCACAGATACGCAGTATTTT. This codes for CASSLGGPSTDTQYF.

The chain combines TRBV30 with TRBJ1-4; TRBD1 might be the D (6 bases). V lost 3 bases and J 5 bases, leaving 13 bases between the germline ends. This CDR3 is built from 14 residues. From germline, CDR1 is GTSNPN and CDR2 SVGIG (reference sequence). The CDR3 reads CAWSGGQMNEKLFF. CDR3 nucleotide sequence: TGTGCCTGGAGCGGCGGACAGATGAATGAAAAACTGTTTTTT.

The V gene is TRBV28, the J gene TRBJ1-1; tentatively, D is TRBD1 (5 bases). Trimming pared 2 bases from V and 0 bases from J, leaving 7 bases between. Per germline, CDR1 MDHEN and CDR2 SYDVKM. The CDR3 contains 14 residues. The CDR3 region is CASSLVTVNTEAFF. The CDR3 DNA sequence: TGTGCCAGCAGTTTAGTGACAGTGAACACTGAAGCTTTCTTT.

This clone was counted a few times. The CDR3 is CASIREGDQPQHF. CDR3 DNA: TGTGCCAGCATCAGGGAGGGTGATCAGCCCCAGCATTTT. The chain has TRBV6-1 and TRBJ1-5; maybe TRBD1 (5 bases). The V end lost 7 bases, the J end lost 5 bases, and 12 bases lay between the germline ends. The CDR3 length is 13 residues. Germline lookup yields CDR1 MNHNS and CDR2 SASEGT.

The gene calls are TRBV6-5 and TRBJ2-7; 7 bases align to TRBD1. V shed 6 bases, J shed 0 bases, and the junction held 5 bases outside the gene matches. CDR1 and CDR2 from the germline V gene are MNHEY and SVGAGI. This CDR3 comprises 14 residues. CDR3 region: CASSSDRVSYEQYF. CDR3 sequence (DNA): TGTGCCAGCAGCAGTGACAGGGTCTCCTACGAGCAGTACTTC.

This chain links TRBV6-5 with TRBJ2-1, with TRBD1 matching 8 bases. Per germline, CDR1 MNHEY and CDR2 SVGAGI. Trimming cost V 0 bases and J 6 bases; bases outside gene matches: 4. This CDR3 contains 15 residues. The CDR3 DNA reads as TGTGCCAGCAGTTACTCCGGACAGGGATTCAATGAGCAGTTCTTC. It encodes CASSYSGQGFNEQFF.

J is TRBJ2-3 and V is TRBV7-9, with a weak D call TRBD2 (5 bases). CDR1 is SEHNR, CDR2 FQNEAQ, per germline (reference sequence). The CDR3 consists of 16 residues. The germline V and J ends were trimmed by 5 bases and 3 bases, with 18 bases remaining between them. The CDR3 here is CASSRLLARETDTQYF. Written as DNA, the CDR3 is TGTGCCAGCAGCCGGCTATTAGCGCGAGAGACAGATACGCAGTATTTT.

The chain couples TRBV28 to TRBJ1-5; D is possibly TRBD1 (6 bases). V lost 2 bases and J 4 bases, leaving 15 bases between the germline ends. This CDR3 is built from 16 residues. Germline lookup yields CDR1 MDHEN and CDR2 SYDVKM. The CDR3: CASSLHPQGPNQPQHF. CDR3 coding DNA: TGTGCCAGCAGTTTACATCCCCAGGGGCCGAATCAGCCCCAGCATTTT.

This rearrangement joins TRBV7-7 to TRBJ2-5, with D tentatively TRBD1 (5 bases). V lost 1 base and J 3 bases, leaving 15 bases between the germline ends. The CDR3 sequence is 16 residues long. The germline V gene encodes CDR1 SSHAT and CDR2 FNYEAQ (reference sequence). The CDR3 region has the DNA TGTGCCAGCAGCTTAGAAAGGGGCCGGACAAAAGAGACCCAGTACTTC. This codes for CASSLERGRTKETQYF.

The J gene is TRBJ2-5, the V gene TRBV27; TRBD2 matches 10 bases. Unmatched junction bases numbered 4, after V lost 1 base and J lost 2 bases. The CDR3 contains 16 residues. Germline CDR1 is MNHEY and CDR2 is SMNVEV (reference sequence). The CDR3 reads CASSLLTSGQQETQYF. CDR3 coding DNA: TGTGCCAGCAGTTTATTGACTAGCGGGCAGCAAGAGACCCAGTACTTC.

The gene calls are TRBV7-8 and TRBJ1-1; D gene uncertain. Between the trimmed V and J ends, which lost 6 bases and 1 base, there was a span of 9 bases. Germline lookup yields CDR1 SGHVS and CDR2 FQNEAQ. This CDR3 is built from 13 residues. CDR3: CASRIGGNTEAFF. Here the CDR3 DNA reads TGTGCCAGCAGGATAGGAGGGAACACTGAAGCTTTCTTT.

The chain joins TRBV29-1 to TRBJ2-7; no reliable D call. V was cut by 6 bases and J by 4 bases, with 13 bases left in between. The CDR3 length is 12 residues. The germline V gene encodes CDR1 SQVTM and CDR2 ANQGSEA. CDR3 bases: TGCAGCGTGGTAATGTCAGTGTACGAGCAGTACTTC. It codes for CSVVMSVYEQYF.

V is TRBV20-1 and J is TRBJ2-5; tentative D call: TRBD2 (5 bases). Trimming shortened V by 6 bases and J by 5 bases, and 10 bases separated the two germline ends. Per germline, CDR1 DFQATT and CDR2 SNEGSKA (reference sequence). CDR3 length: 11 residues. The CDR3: CSAHPGETQYF. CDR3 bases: TGCAGTGCCCATCCGGGGGAGACCCAGTACTTC.

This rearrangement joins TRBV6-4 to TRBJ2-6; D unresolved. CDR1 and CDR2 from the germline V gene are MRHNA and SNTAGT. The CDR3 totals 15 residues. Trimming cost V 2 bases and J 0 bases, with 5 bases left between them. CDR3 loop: CASSDGSSGANVLTF. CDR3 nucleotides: TGTGCCAGCAGTGACGGTAGCTCTGGGGCCAACGTCCTGACTTTC.

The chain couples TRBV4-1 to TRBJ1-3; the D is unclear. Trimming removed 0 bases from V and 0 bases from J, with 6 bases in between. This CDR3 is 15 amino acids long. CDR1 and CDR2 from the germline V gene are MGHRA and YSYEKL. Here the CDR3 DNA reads TGCGCCAGCAGCCAAGATAAGAGCTCTGGAAACACCATATATTTT. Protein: CASSQDKSSGNTIYF.

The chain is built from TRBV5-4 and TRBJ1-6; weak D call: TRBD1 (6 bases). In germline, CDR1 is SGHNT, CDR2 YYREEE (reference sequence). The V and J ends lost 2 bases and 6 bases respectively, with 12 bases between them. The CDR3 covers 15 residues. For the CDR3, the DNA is TGTGCCAGCAGCTTTGGCCAGGGGAGTAATTCACCCCTCCACTTT. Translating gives CASSFGQGSNSPLHF.

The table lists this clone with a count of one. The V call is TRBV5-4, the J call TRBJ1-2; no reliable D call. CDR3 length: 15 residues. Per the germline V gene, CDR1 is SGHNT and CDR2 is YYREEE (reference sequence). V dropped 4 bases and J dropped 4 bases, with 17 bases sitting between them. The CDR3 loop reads CASSPSRSTTYGYTF. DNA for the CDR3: TGTGCCAGCAGCCCGTCCAGGTCAACCACCTATGGCTACACCTTC.

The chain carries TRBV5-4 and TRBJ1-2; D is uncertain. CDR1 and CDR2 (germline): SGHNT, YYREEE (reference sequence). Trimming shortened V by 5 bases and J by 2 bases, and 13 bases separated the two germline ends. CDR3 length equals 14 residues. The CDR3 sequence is CASRKAEVNYGYTF. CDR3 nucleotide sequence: TGTGCCAGCAGGAAAGCCGAAGTAAACTATGGCTACACCTTC.

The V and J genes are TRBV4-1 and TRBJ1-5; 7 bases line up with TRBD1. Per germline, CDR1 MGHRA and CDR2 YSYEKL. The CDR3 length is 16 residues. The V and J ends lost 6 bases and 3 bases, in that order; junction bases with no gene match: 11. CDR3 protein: CASSSPGQMPNQPQHF. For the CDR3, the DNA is TGCGCCAGCAGTTCGCCGGGACAGATGCCCAATCAGCCCCAGCATTTT.